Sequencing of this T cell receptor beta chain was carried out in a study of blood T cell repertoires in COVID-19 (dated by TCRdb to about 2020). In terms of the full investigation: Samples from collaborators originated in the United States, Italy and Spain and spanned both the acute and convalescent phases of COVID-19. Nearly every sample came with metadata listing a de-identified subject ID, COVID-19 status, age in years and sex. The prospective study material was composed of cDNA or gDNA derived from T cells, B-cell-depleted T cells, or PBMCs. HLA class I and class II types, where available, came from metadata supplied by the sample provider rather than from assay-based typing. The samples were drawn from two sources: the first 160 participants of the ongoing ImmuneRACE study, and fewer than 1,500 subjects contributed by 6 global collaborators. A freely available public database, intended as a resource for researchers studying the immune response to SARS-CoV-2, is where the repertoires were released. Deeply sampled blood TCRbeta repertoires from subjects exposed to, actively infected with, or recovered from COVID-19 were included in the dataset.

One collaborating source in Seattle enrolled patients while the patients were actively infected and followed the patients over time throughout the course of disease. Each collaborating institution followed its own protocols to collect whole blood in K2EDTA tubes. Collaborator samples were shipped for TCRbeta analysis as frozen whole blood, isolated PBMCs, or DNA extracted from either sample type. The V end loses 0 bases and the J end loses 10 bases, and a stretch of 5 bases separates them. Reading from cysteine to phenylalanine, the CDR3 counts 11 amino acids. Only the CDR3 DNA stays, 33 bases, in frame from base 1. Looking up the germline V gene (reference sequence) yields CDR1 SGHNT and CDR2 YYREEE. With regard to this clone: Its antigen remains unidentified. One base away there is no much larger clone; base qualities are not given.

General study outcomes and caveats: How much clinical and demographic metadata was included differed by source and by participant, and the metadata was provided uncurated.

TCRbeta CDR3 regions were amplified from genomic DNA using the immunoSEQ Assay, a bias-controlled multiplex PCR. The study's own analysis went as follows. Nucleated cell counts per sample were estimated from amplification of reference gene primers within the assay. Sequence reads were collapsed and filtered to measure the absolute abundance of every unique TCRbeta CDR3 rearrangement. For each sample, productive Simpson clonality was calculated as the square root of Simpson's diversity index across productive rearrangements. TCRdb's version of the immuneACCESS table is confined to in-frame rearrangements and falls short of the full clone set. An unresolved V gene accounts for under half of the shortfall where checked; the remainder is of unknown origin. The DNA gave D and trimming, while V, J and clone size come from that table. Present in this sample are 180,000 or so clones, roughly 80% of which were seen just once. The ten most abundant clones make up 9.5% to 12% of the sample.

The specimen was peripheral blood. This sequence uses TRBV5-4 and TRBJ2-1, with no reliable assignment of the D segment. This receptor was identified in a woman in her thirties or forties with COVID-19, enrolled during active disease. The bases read TGTGCCAGCAGCTTGGTCGGGGAGCAGTTCTTC. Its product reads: CASSLVGEQFF. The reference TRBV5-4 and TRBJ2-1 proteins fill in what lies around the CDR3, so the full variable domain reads ETGVTQSPTHLIKTRGQQVTLRCSSQSGHNTVSWYQQALGQGPQFIFQYYREEENGRGNFPPRFSGLQFPNYSSELNVNALELDDSALYLCASSLVGEQFFGPGTRLTVL.